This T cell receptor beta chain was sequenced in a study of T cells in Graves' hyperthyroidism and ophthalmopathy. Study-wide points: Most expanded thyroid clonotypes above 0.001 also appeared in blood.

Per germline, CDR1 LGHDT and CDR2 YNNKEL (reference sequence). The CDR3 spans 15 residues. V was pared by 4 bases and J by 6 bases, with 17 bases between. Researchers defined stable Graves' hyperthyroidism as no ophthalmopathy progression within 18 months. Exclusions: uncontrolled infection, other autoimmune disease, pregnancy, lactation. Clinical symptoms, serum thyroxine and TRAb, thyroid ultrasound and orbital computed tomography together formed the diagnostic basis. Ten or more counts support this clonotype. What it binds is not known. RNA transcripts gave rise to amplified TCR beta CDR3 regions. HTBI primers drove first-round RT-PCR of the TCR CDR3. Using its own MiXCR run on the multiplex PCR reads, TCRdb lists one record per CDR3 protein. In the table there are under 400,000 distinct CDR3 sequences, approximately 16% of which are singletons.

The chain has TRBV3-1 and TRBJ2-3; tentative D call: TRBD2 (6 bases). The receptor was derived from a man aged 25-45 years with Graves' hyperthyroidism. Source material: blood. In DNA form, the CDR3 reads TGTGCCAGCAGCCGGCGGGACCCCCCGTTGGATACGCAGTATTTT. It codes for CASSRRDPPLDTQYF.